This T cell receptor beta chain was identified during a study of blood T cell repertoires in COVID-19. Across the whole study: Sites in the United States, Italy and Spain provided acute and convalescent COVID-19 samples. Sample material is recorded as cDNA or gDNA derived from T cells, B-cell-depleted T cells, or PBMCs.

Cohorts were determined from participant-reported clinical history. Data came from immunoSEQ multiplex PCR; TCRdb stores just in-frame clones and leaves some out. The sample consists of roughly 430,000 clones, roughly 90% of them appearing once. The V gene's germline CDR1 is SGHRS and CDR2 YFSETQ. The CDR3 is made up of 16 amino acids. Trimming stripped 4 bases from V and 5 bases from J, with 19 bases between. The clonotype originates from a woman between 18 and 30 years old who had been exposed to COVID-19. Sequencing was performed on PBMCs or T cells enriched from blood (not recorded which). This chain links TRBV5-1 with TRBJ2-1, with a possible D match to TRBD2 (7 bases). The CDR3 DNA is TGCGCCAGCAGCCCGAGGGGGGGGCTAGCGGACAATGAGCAGTTCTTC. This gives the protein CASSPRGGLADNEQFF.